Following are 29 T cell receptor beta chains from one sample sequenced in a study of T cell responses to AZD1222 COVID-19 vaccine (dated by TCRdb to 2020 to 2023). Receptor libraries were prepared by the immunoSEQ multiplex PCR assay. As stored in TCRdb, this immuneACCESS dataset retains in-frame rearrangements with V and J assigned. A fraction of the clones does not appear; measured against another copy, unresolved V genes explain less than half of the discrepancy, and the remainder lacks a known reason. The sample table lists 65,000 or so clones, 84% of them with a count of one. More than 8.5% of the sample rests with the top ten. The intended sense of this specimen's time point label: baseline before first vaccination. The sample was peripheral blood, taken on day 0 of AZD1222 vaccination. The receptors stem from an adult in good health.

In nucleotides, the CDR3 is TGTGCCAGCACCTGGGGACAGTATAATTCACCCCTCCACTTT. It translates to CASTWGQYNSPLHF. The chain links TRBV28 to TRBJ1-6, with 7 bases identical to TRBD1. Losses at the gene ends were 7 bases for V and 4 bases for J; bases not matched to a gene: 4. Germline CDR1 is MDHEN and CDR2 is SYDVKM. The CDR3 sequence is 14 residues long.

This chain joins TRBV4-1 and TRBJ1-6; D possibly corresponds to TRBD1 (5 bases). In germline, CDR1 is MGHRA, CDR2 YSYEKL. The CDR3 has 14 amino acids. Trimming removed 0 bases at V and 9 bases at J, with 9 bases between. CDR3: CASSQERGFSPLHF. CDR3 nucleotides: TGCGCCAGCAGCCAAGAACGGGGCTTTTCACCCCTCCACTTT.

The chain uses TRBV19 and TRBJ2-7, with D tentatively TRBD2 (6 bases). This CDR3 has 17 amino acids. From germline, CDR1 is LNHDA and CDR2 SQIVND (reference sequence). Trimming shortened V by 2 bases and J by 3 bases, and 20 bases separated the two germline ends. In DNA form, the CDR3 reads TGTGCCAGTAGTATACAACATTCCTCCGGGGGACTCTACGAGCAGTACTTC. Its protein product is CASSIQHSSGGLYEQYF.

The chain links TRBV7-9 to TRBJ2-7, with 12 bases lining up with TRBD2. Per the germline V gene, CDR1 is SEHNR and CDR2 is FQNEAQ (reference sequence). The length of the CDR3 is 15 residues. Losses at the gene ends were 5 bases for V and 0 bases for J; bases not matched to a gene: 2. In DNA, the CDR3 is TGTGCCAGCAGCCGGGGACTAGCGGGCTCCTACGAGCAGTACTTC. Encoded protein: CASSRGLAGSYEQYF.

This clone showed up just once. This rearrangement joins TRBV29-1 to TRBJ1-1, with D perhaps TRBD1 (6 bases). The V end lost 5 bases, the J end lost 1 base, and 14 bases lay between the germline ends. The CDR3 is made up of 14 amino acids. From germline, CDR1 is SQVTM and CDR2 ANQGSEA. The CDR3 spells CSVSRTAENTEAFF. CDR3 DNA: TGCAGCGTTTCCCGGACAGCCGAGAACACTGAAGCTTTCTTT.

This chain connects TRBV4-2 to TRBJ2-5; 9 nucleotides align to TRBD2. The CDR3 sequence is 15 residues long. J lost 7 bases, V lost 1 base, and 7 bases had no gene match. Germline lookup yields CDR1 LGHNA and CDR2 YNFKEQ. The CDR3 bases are TGTGCCAGCAGCCAAGGTAGCGGGGGCGAGGGGACCCAGTACTTC. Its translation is CASSQGSGGEGTQYF.

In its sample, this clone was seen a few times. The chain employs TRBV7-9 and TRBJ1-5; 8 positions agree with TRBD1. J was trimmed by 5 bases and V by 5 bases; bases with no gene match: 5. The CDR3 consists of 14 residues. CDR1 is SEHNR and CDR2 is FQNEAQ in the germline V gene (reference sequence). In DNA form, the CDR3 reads TGTGCCAGCAGCATTGGGACAGGCTATCAGCCCCAGCATTTT. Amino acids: CASSIGTGYQPQHF.

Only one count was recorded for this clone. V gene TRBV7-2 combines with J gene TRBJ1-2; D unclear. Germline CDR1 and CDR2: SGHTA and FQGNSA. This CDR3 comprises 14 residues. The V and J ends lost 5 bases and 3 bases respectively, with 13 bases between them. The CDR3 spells CASSPSPGDYGYTF. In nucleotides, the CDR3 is TGTGCCAGCAGCCCTTCCCCCGGTGACTATGGCTACACCTTC. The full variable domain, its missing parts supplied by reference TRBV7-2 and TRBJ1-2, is GAGVSQSPSNKVTEKGKDVELRCDPISGHTALYWYRQSLGQGLEFLIYFQGNSAPDKSGLPSDRFSAERTGGSVSTLTIQRTQQEDSAVYLCASSPSPGDYGYTFGSGTRLTVV.

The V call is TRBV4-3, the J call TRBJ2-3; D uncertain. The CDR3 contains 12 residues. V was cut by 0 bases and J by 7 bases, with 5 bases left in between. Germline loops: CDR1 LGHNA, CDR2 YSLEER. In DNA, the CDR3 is TGCGCCAGCAGCCAAGAAGGGCATACGCAGTATTTT. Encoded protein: CASSQEGHTQYF.

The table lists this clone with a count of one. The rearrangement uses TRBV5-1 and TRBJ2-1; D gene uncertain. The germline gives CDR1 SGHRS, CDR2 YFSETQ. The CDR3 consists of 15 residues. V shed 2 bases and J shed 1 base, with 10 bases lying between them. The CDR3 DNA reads TGCGCCAGCAGCTTCTCGGATTCGTCCTACAATGAGCAGTTCTTC. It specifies CASSFSDSSYNEQFF.

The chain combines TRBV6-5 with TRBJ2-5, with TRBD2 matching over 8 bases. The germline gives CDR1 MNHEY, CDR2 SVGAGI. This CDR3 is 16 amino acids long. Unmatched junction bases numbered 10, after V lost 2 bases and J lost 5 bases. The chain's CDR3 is CASSYGREGLGETQYF. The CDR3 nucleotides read TGTGCCAGCAGTTACGGACGTGAGGGACTAGGGGAGACCCAGTACTTC.

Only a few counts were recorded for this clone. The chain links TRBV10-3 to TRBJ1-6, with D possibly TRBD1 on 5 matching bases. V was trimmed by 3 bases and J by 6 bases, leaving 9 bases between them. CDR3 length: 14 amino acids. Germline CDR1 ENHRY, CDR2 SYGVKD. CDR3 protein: CAISEQAGNSPLHF. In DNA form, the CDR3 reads TGTGCCATCAGTGAACAGGCTGGTAATTCACCCCTCCACTTT.

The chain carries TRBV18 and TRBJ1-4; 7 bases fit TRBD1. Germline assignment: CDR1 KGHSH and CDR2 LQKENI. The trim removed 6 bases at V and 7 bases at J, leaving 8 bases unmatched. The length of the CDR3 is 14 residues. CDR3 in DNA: TGTGCCAGCTCCCCCGGGACAGTGGGTGAAAAACTGTTTTTT. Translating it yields CASSPGTVGEKLFF.

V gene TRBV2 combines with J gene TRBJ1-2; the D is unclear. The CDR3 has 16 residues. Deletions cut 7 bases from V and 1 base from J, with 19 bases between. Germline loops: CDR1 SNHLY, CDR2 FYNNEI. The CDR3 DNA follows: TGTGCCAGCACTCGTATCGGACCTACTTATAACTATGGCTACACCTTC. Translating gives CASTRIGPTYNYGYTF.

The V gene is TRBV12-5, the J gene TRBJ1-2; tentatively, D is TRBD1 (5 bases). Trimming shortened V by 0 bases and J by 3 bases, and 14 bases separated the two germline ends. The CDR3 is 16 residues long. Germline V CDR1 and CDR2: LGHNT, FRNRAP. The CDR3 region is CASGLVPQGDDYGYTF. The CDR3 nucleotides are TGTGCTAGTGGTTTGGTACCGCAGGGCGACGACTATGGCTACACCTTC.

The CDR3, as DNA: TGTGCCAGCAGCTTTCGGGAGGGCTATGGCTACACCTTC. Translating it yields CASSFREGYGYTF. The V gene is TRBV5-4, the J gene TRBJ1-2; D is unclear. CDR1 is SGHNT and CDR2 is YYREEE in the germline V gene (reference sequence). This CDR3 has 13 residues. The V end was cut by 2 bases, the J end by 4 bases, with 9 bases between.

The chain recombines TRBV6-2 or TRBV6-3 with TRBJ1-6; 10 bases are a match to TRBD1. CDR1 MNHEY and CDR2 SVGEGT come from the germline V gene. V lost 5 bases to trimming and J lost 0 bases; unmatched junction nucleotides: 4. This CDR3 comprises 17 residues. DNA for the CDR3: TGTGCCAGCAGTCGGGACAGGGGAGGCTCCTATAATTCACCCCTCCACTTT. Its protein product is CASSRDRGGSYNSPLHF.

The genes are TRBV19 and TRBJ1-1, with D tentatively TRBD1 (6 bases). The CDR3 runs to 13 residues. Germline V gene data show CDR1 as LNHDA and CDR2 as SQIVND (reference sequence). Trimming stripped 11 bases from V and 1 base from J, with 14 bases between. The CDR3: CAARGMGNTEAFF. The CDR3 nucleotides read TGTGCCGCAAGGGGGATGGGGAACACTGAAGCTTTCTTT.

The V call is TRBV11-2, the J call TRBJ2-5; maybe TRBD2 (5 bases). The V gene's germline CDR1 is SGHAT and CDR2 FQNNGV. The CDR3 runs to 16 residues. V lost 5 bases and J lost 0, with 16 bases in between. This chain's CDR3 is CASSLLARLDQETQYF. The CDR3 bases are TGTGCCAGCAGCCTTTTAGCGAGGTTGGACCAAGAGACCCAGTACTTC.

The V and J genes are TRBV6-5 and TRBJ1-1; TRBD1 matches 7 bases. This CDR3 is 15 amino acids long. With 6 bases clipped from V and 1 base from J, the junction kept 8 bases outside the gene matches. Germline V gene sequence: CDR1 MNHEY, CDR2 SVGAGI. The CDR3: CASSDTGQANTEAFF. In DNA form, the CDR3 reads TGTGCCAGCAGCGACACCGGACAGGCGAACACTGAAGCTTTCTTT.

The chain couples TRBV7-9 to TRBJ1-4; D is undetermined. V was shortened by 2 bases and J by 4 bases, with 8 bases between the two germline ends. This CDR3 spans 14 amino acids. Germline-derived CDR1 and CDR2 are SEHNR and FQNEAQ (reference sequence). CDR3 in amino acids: CASSLLGSNEKLFF. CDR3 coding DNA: TGTGCCAGCAGCTTATTAGGGAGTAATGAAAAACTGTTTTTT.

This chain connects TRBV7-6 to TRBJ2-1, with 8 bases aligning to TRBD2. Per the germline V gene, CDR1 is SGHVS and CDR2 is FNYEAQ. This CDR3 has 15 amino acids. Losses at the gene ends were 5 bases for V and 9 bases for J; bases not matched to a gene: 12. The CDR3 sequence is CASSRGGLVKGEQFF. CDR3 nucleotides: TGTGCCAGCAGCCGGGGGGGACTAGTCAAGGGTGAGCAGTTCTTC.

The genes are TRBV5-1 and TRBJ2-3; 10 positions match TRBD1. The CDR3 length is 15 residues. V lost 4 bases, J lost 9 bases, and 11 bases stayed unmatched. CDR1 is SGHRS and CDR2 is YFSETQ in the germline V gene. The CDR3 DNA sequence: TGCGCCAGCAGCCAGGACAGGGGGTCCCGCGGGACGCAGTATTTT. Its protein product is CASSQDRGSRGTQYF.

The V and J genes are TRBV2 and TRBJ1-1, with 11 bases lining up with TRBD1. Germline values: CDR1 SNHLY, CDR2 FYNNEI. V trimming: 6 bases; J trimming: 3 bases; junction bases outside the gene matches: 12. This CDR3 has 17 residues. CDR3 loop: CASSGGQGARLDTEAFF. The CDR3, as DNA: TGTGCCAGCAGCGGTGGACAGGGGGCGAGATTGGACACTGAAGCTTTCTTT.

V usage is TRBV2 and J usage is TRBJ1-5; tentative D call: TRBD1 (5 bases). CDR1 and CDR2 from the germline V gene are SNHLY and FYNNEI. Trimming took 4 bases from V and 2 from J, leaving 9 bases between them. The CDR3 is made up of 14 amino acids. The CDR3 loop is CASSAQAGNQPQHF. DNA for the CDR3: TGTGCCAGCAGTGCACAGGCCGGCAATCAGCCCCAGCATTTT. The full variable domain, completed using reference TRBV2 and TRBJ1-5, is EPEVTQTPSHQVTQMGQEVILRCVPISNHLYFYWYRQILGQKVEFLVSFYNNEISEKSEIFDDQFSVERPDGSNFTLKIRSTKLEDSAMYFCASSAQAGNQPQHFGDGTRLSIL.

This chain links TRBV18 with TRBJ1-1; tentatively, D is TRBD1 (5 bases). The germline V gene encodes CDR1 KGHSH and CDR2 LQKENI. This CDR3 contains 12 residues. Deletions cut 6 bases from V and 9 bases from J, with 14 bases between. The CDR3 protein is CASSQRGVKAFF. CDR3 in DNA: TGTGCCAGCTCCCAACGAGGGGTCAAAGCTTTCTTT.

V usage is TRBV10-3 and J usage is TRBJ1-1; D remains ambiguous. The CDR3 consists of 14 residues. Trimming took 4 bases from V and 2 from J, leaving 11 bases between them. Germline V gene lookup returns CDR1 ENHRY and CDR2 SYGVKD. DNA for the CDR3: TGTGCCATCAGTGTGGCAGGAAGCAACACTGAAGCTTTCTTT. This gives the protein CAISVAGSNTEAFF.

CDR3 sequence (DNA): TGTGCCTGGAGTGTACTATCGGGGGATAATCAGCCCCAGCATTTT. Protein: CAWSVLSGDNQPQHF. This chain joins TRBV30 and TRBJ1-5, with TRBD1 as a possible D gene (5 bases). V lost 0 bases and J 4 bases, leaving 13 bases between the germline ends. Germline V lookup: CDR1 GTSNPN, CDR2 SVGIG (reference sequence). The CDR3 is 15 residues long.

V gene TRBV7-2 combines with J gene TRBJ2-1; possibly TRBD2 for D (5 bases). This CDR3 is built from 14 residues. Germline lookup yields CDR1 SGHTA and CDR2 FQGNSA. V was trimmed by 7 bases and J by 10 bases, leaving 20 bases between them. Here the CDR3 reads CASTRRSTLGEQFF. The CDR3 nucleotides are TGTGCCAGCACCCGGAGGAGCACTTTAGGCGAGCAGTTCTTC.